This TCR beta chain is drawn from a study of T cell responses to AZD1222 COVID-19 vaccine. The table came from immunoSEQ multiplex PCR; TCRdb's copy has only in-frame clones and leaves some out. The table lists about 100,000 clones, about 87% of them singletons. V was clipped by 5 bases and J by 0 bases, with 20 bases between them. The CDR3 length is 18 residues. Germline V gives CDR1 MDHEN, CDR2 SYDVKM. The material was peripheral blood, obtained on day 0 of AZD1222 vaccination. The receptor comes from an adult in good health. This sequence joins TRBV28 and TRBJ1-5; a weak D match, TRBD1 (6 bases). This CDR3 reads CASSLPLPGQHSNQPQHF. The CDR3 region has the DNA TGTGCCAGCAGTCTCCCCCTCCCCGGACAGCATAGCAATCAGCCCCAGCATTTT.